A single sample gave rise to the 23 T cell receptor beta chains below, sequenced in a study of blood T cell repertoires in COVID-19. The repertoire was sequenced with immunoSEQ multiplex PCR; TCRdb's copy has only in-frame clones and lacks some. The table lists 130,000 to 150,000 clones, roughly 80% of them singletons. The source material was peripheral blood. Receptor source: a man in his 70s who had recovered from COVID-19.

The rearrangement joins TRBV11-2 to TRBJ2-2; 9 bases are shared with TRBD1. The CDR3 loop spans 16 amino acids. V shed 5 bases, J shed 1 base, and the junction held 5 bases outside the gene matches. The germline CDR1 and CDR2 sequences are SGHAT and FQNNGV. CDR3 coding DNA: TGTGCCAGCAGCCTCGGGACAGGGCGGAACACCGGGGAGCTGTTTTTT. It specifies CASSLGTGRNTGELFF.

The V call is TRBV7-9, the J call TRBJ2-5, with D possibly TRBD1 on 6 matching bases. Trimming took 5 bases from V and 5 from J, leaving 15 bases between them. Germline assignment: CDR1 SEHNR and CDR2 FQNEAQ (reference sequence). The CDR3 length is 14 residues. The DNA for the CDR3 is TGTGCCAGCAGCGCCAGAGACAGGTTCGAGACCCAGTACTTC. Translated: CASSARDRFETQYF. Full variable domain (outside the CDR3, taken from reference TRBV7-9 and TRBJ2-5): DTGVSQNPRHKITKRGQNVTFRCDPISEHNRLYWYRQTLGQGPEFLTYFQNEAQLEKSRLLSDRFSAERPKGSFSTLEIQRTEQGDSAMYLCASSARDRFETQYFGPGTRLLVL.

The DNA of the CDR3 is TGCAGCGTTGAGCCTAGCGGGAGGTACGAGCAGTACTTC. This sequence encodes CSVEPSGRYEQYF. The chain recombines TRBV29-1 with TRBJ2-7; the match to TRBD2 covers 11 bases. V lost 3 bases to trimming and J lost 4 bases; unmatched junction nucleotides: 2. The V gene's germline CDR1 is SQVTM and CDR2 ANQGSEA. The CDR3 has 13 residues.

The rearrangement links TRBV2 to TRBJ2-3; 8 bases agree with TRBD2. V lost 8 bases and J lost 9; bases outside the gene matches: 4. The length of the CDR3 is 11 residues. In germline, CDR1 is SNHLY, CDR2 FYNNEI. The CDR3 loop reads CASLLAGTQYF. The CDR3 DNA sequence: TGTGCCAGCCTCTTAGCGGGAACGCAGTATTTT.

J is TRBJ1-2 and V is TRBV10-3; D is unresolved. The V end was cut by 2 bases, the J end by 1 base, with 5 bases between. Germline CDR1 and CDR2: ENHRY and SYGVKD. The CDR3 has 13 residues. The CDR3 DNA is TGTGCCATCAGTGAGCAGGTTAACTATGGCTACACCTTC. Protein sequence: CAISEQVNYGYTF.

This rearrangement joins TRBV7-9 to TRBJ2-6; D is uncertain. The CDR3 length is 15 residues. The germline gives CDR1 SEHNR, CDR2 FQNEAQ (reference sequence). The V end was cut by 3 bases, the J end by 2 bases, with 8 bases between. The CDR3, as DNA: TGTGCCAGCAGCTTTTCAGGTCCTGGGGCCAACGTCCTGACTTTC. Translating gives CASSFSGPGANVLTF. Complete variable domain (other parts from reference TRBV7-9 and TRBJ2-6): DTGVSQNPRHKITKRGQNVTFRCDPISEHNRLYWYRQTLGQGPEFLTYFQNEAQLEKSRLLSDRFSAERPKGSFSTLEIQRTEQGDSAMYLCASSFSGPGANVLTFGAGSRLTVL.

The V gene is TRBV7-6, the J gene TRBJ1-4; D might be TRBD1 (5 bases). V was pared by 0 bases and J by 2 bases, with 7 bases between. Germline V gene sequence: CDR1 SGHVS, CDR2 FNYEAQ. The CDR3 totals 15 residues. CDR3 DNA: TGTGCCAGCAGCTTAGCGCCAGGGACTAATGAAAAACTGTTTTTT. Translation: CASSLAPGTNEKLFF.

The chain is built from TRBV5-5 and TRBJ2-7, with a tentative D call TRBD2 (5 bases). In germline, CDR1 is SGHKS, CDR2 YYEKEE (reference sequence). V lost 4 bases, J lost 0 bases, and 14 bases lay in between. The CDR3 consists of 15 residues. The CDR3 loop reads CASSADSLSSYEQYF. CDR3 DNA: TGTGCCAGCAGCGCGGACTCCTTGAGCTCCTACGAGCAGTACTTC.

V and J are TRBV27 and TRBJ2-7, with 11 bases that match TRBD1. The CDR3 length is 15 residues. V lost 8 bases and J lost 3; bases outside the gene matches: 9. Germline values: CDR1 MNHEY, CDR2 SMNVEV (reference sequence). CDR3 coding DNA: TGTGCCAGCCAGAGAAGGACAGGGGGCGTCTACGAGCAGTACTTC. Translation gives CASQRRTGGVYEQYF.

The gene calls are TRBV7-3 and TRBJ2-1; 8 nucleotides agree with TRBD2. This CDR3 comprises 14 residues. Germline V gives CDR1 SGHTA, CDR2 FQGTGA. Losses at the gene ends were 5 bases for V and 4 bases for J; bases not matched to a gene: 4. DNA of the CDR3: TGTGCCAGCAGCCTGGGACTAGGGTACAATGAGCAGTTCTTC. Its protein is CASSLGLGYNEQFF.

The chain combines TRBV4-1 with TRBJ2-1; a possible D gene is TRBD2 (6 bases). This CDR3 is built from 18 residues. Between the trimmed V and J ends, which lost 4 bases and 0 bases, there was a span of 19 bases. From germline, CDR1 is MGHRA and CDR2 YSYEKL. The CDR3 sequence is CASSLGPKYGSSYNEQFF. CDR3 in DNA: TGCGCCAGCAGCCTCGGCCCGAAGTACGGGAGCTCCTACAATGAGCAGTTCTTC.

This clone appeared once. As DNA, the CDR3 is TGCAGTGCTAGTAGCAGGGGCAACTATGGCTACACCTTC. Its protein product is CSASSRGNYGYTF. The V gene is TRBV20-1, the J gene TRBJ1-2; D is perhaps TRBD1 (6 bases). Germline lookup yields CDR1 DFQATT and CDR2 SNEGSKA (reference sequence). The germline V and J ends were trimmed by 3 bases and 2 bases, with 10 bases remaining between them. This CDR3 contains 13 residues.

This rearrangement joins TRBV27 to TRBJ2-6; no definite D call. Trimming took off 8 bases at V and 0 bases at J, with 5 bases between the two ends. Germline CDR1 MNHEY, CDR2 SMNVEV (reference sequence). CDR3 length: 13 amino acids. CDR3 region: CASGRSGANVLTF. In nucleotides, the CDR3 is TGTGCCAGCGGGCGCTCTGGGGCCAACGTCCTGACTTTC.

CDR3 coding DNA: TGTGCCACCAGCAGCCCCGGGACAGGGGAGCAGCCCCAGCATTTT. Protein sequence: CATSSPGTGEQPQHF. The chain carries TRBV15 and TRBJ1-5; 10 nucleotides match TRBD1. The V segment lost 3 bases and the J segment 7 bases; nucleotides outside the gene matches: 6. Germline V CDR1 and CDR2: LNHNV, YYDKDF (reference sequence). This CDR3 is 15 amino acids long.

The chain joins TRBV5-4 to TRBJ1-2, with TRBD1 matching over 8 bases. Trimming took 4 bases from V and 5 from J; bases not matched to a gene: 10. The germline V gene has CDR1 SGHNT and CDR2 YYREEE (reference sequence). The CDR3 runs 15 residues. Here the CDR3 reads CASSTDRAQGYGYTF. Written as DNA, the CDR3 is TGTGCCAGCAGCACGGACAGGGCGCAAGGGTATGGCTACACCTTC.

The CDR3 nucleotides are TGTGCCAACCGGGACAGGGATGGCACTGAAGCTTTCTTT. It codes for CANRDRDGTEAFF. The chain carries TRBV24-1 and TRBJ1-1, with 9 bases that match TRBD1. Germline V gene data show CDR1 as KGHDR and CDR2 as SFDVKD. V dropped 11 bases and J dropped 4; count of bases not matched to a gene: 7. The CDR3 extends over 13 amino acids.

The chain is built from TRBV30 and TRBJ2-2; TRBD2 matches at 10 bases. This CDR3 contains 15 residues. J lost 9 bases, V lost 1 base, and 8 bases had no gene match. In germline, CDR1 is GTSNPN, CDR2 SVGIG (reference sequence). CDR3 in amino acids: CAWSARSSGSRELFF. CDR3 bases: TGTGCCTGGAGTGCTCGCTCTAGCGGGAGCAGGGAGCTGTTTTTT.

This clone was picked up many times. The chain links TRBV27 to TRBJ1-2; 8 bases match TRBD1. Germline V lookup: CDR1 MNHEY, CDR2 SMNVEV (reference sequence). The CDR3 length is 12 residues. The V gene end was trimmed by 10 bases and the J gene end by 7 bases; junction bases not matched to a gene: 8. The CDR3 DNA reads as TGTGCCACACGAACAGGGGGTGGTGGCTACACCTTC. It translates to CATRTGGGGYTF.

The rearrangement uses TRBV7-2 and TRBJ2-5; 7 bases agree with TRBD2. The CDR3 covers 14 residues. V lost 5 bases, J lost 3 bases, and 6 bases stayed unmatched. Germline V gene sequence: CDR1 SGHTA, CDR2 FQGNSA. The CDR3 spells CASSPPGREETQYF. CDR3 DNA: TGTGCCAGCAGCCCCCCGGGGAGGGAAGAGACCCAGTACTTC.

The sample holds one count of this clone. The gene calls are TRBV25-1 and TRBJ1-4; no definite D call. Germline V gene sequence: CDR1 MGHDK, CDR2 SYGVNS. The CDR3 contains 16 residues. Trimming shortened V by 2 bases and J by 8 bases, and 18 bases separated the two germline ends. The CDR3 nucleotides read TGTGCCAGCAGTGAACAGCGGAGCCTAGTAGGAGAAAAACTGTTTTTT. Protein: CASSEQRSLVGEKLFF.

The V gene is TRBV3-1 (or the pseudogene TRBV3-2), the J gene TRBJ2-1; TRBD2 agrees at 9 bases. J gave up 9 bases and V 0 bases, and 3 bases lay outside the gene matches. CDR1 and CDR2 from the germline V gene are LGHDT and YNNKEL (reference sequence). The CDR3 is made up of 14 amino acids. Written as DNA, the CDR3 is TGTGCCAGCAGCCAAGATGAGACTAGCGGTGAGCAGTTCTTC. Amino acids: CASSQDETSGEQFF.

The chain couples TRBV2 to TRBJ2-7; 11 bases are shared with TRBD2. The CDR3 consists of 14 residues. Germline lookup yields CDR1 SNHLY and CDR2 FYNNEI. V was pared by 7 bases and J by 1 base, with 3 bases of the junction left unmatched. The CDR3: CASILAGGSYEQYF. The CDR3 DNA reads TGTGCCAGCATCCTAGCGGGAGGATCCTACGAGCAGTACTTC.

This clone was seen just once. The chain couples TRBV13 to TRBJ2-5; D is ambiguous. V was pared by 5 bases and J by 0 bases, with 10 bases between. This CDR3 has 14 amino acids. The V gene's germline CDR1 is PRHDT and CDR2 FYEKMQ (reference sequence). The CDR3 DNA sequence: TGTGCCAGCAGCCCCATCGAGTACCAAGAGACCCAGTACTTC. Its translation is CASSPIEYQETQYF.